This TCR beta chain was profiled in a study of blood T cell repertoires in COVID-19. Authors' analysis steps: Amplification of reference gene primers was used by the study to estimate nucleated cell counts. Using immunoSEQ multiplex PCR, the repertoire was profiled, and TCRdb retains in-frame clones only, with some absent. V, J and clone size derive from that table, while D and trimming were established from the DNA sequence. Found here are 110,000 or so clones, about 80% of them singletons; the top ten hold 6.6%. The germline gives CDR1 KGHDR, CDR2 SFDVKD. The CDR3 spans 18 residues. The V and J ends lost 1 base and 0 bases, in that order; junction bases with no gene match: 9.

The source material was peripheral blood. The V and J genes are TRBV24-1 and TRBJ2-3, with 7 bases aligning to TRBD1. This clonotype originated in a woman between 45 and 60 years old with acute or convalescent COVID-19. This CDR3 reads CATSDFKQGKTSTDTQYF. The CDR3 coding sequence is TGTGCCACCAGTGATTTCAAACAGGGGAAAACCAGCACAGATACGCAGTATTTT.